A selection of T cell receptor beta chains follows, all from one sample in a study of identical twins. One entry per CDR3 protein, called by TCRdb with MiXCR from the 5' RACE reads. The top ten clones hold over 0.25% of a sample with 1.5 million to 2 million distinct CDR3 sequences, around 33% of them seen once. What was sequenced was cord blood. These receptors were taken from a newborn girl in good health. CDR3s include the opening cysteine and the closing phenylalanine or tryptophan. Each record gives: clone size, D gene, J gene, V gene, CDR3 length, CDR3 protein. A D gene is named only where the DNA matches it firmly. Rows give clone size only sometimes, using once, few, many, or a class for an expanded clone.

>few|TRBD1|TRBJ1-2|TRBV9|14
CASSVDVTGGGYTF
>.|.|TRBJ1-1|TRBV4-2|16
CASSQDVGRGVTEAFF
>.|.|TRBJ2-3|TRBV20-1|15
CSDLPVLKVEDTQYF
>few|.|TRBJ2-1|TRBV12-3/TRBV12-4|14
CASTLSLGVNEQFF
>few|TRBD2|TRBJ2-1|TRBV11-2|17
CASSSDSSGSSYNEQFF
>.|TRBD1|TRBJ1-1|TRBV7-9|13
CASSPRLQGEAFF
>.|.|TRBJ1-1|TRBV5-1|13
CASRQAENTEAFF
>few|.|.|TRBV5-1|16
CASSLELASSYNEQYF
>few|TRBD2|TRBJ2-1|TRBV14|16
CASSHPPGGSYNEQFF
>few|.|TRBJ2-7|TRBV2|14
CASIRDSRSYEQYF
>.|.|TRBJ1-5|TRBV20-1|13
CSARGPLNQPQHF
>.|.|TRBJ2-7|TRBV5-6|15
CASSLLSDRYYEQYF
>few|TRBD2|TRBJ2-3|TRBV18|18
CASSLPLGASGGTDTQYF
>.|.|TRBJ2-1|TRBV6-1|14
CASSEKYRGDEQFF
>.|TRBD2|TRBJ2-3|TRBV20-1|14
CSAPTSGRVDTQYF
>.|TRBD2|TRBJ2-7|TRBV7-9|14
CASSLGKGLSEQYF
>.|TRBD2|TRBJ2-5|TRBV24-1|15
CATSDLLAGVREQYF
>.|TRBD2|TRBJ2-1|TRBV20-1|15
CSGPTSAGSYNEQFF
>few|.|TRBJ1-2|TRBV20-1|10
CSAGLYGYTF
>.|TRBD1|TRBJ1-4|TRBV20-1|15
CSARADRATNEKLFF
>.|TRBD2|TRBJ2-3|TRBV5-1|14
CASSAGGPTDTQYF
>few|.|TRBJ1-6|TRBV20-1|19
CSAREGARALSSYNSPLHF
>few|.|TRBJ2-5|TRBV24-1|15
CATSDSRGSQETQYF
>.|TRBD2|TRBJ2-3|TRBV7-2|20
CASSYIPKLAGAGGSDTQYF
>few|.|TRBJ1-5|TRBV6-5|19
CASSYSGTKGGISNQPQHF
>.|TRBD2|TRBJ2-1|TRBV20-1|15
CSARAASGIWDGQFF
>few|.|TRBJ1-2|TRBV20-1|13
CSARRLKDYGYTF
>.|TRBD2|TRBJ2-1|TRBV25-1|17
CASSEGLAGGPQYEQFF
>.|.|TRBJ2-2|TRBV2|15
CASSELPGNTGELFF
>few|.|TRBJ2-3|TRBV6-2/TRBV6-3|16
CASSLLGGSGTDTQYF
>once|.|TRBJ1-2|TRBV29-1|11
CSVAGHYGCTF
>.|.|TRBJ2-2|TRBV2|16
CASSERSSGGPGELFF
>.|.|TRBJ2-3|TRBV3-1|15
CASSQEMTSTDTQYF
>.|TRBD1|TRBJ2-3|TRBV20-1|14
CSARQGAVTDTQYF
>.|.|TRBJ1-3|TRBV20-1|13
CSVWGPSGNTIYF
>.|.|TRBJ2-7|TRBV24-1|13
CATSDGDGYEQYF
>few|.|TRBJ2-7|TRBV2|13
CASSERRNYEQYF
>.|TRBD2|TRBJ2-1|TRBV12-3/TRBV12-4|15
CASSLGGVPSNEQFF
>few|.|TRBJ1-2|TRBV4-1|15
CASSSPVRGDYGYTF
>.|TRBD2|TRBJ2-3|TRBV2|16
CARSFSASGGADTQYF
>few|.|TRBJ2-3|TRBV12-3/TRBV12-4|15
CASGSGRAFTDTQYF
>few|.|TRBJ2-7|TRBV2|13
CASRPGAAYEQYF
>.|.|TRBJ2-1|TRBV4-1|16
CASSQGRISTNNEQFF
>.|TRBD1|TRBJ1-1|TRBV7-9|15
CASSQRDSMNTEAFF